The 17 T cell receptor beta chains given below trace back to one sample, sequenced in a study of cytomegalovirus exposure and HLA in healthy donors. The PCR contained 60 Vbeta and 13 Jbeta primers. Sequenced by immunoSEQ multiplex PCR; TCRdb stores in-frame clones only, minus some. The top ten hold over 12% of the sample, which has approximately 190,000 clones, approximately 78% seen once. The specimen sequenced was PBMCs. These receptors came from a woman aged 25 to 39 in good health and CMV-seropositive.

The rearrangement links TRBV6-5 to TRBJ1-2; D is ambiguous. The CDR3 has 14 residues. CDR1 is MNHEY, CDR2 SVGAGI, per germline. V lost 5 bases and J 0 bases, leaving 10 bases between the germline ends. The CDR3 sequence is CASSIGEANYGYTF. CDR3 nucleotides: TGTGCCAGCAGTATCGGAGAGGCTAACTATGGCTACACCTTC.

DNA of the CDR3: TGCGCCAGCAGCCCGAGTCGGGTTCCCTACGAGCAGTACTTC. The encoded protein is CASSPSRVPYEQYF. The chain combines TRBV4-1 with TRBJ2-7; D remains unclear. The CDR3 consists of 14 residues. CDR1 is MGHRA and CDR2 is YSYEKL in the germline V gene. V was trimmed by 4 bases and J by 2 bases, leaving 12 bases between them.

The V gene is TRBV7-2, the J gene TRBJ1-2, with D possibly matching TRBD1 (5 bases). The CDR3 is 14 amino acids. V shed 1 base and J shed 5 bases, with 11 bases lying between them. Germline loops: CDR1 SGHTA, CDR2 FQGNSA. CDR3: CASSLGGLGYGYTF. The CDR3 coding sequence is TGTGCCAGCAGCTTAGGGGGCCTGGGGTATGGCTACACCTTC.

With respect to this clone: One end of the junction is discordant with germline, which a read error may explain. The genes are TRBV5-6 and TRBJ2-2; a weak D match, TRBD1 (5 bases). CDR3 length: 14 amino acids. Germline V gene lookup returns CDR1 SGHDT and CDR2 YYEEEE. CDR3 in amino acids: CASTLGQGTGELFF. CDR3 nucleotides: TGTGCCAGCACCTTGGGGCAGGGCACCGGGGAGCTGTTTTTT.

The chain combines TRBV10-3 with TRBJ2-5; D unclear. The CDR3 sequence is 13 residues long. Trimming shortened V by 3 bases and J by 5 bases, and 10 bases separated the two germline ends. Germline CDR1 and CDR2: ENHRY and SYGVKD. The DNA of the CDR3 is TGTGCCATCAGTGACATCAACTATGAGACCCAGTACTTC. It encodes CAISDINYETQYF.

CDR3 protein: CASSLPWTGGSSSYEQYF. CDR3 DNA: TGCGCCAGCAGCTTACCCTGGACAGGGGGCTCCAGCTCCTACGAGCAGTACTTC. The chain uses TRBV5-1 and TRBJ2-7; TRBD1 matches at 11 bases. The CDR3 is 18 amino acids. Germline CDR1 SGHRS, CDR2 YFSETQ. The ends lost 2 bases at V and 0 bases at J; junction bases unmatched: 10.

The chain couples TRBV11-2 to TRBJ2-1, with TRBD2 matching 10 bases. V was clipped by 1 base and J by 7 bases; unmatched bases: 10. In germline, CDR1 is SGHAT, CDR2 FQNNGV. The CDR3 loop spans 17 amino acids. The CDR3 region has the DNA TGTGCCAGCAGCTTAGGAAGAGCGGGAGGGCCTATGAATGAGCAGTTCTTC. This codes for CASSLGRAGGPMNEQFF.

This clone showed up just a few times. The chain recombines TRBV29-1 with TRBJ2-2; D perhaps matches TRBD2 (5 bases). The V end lost 5 bases, the J end lost 4 bases, and 8 bases lay between the germline ends. Germline lookup yields CDR1 SQVTM and CDR2 ANQGSEA. The CDR3 runs 12 residues. The CDR3 loop is CSVWTGTGELFF. The CDR3 DNA reads TGCAGCGTTTGGACTGGCACCGGGGAGCTGTTTTTT.

There are a few counts of this clone. The chain couples TRBV7-9 to TRBJ2-7; 11 nucleotides agree with TRBD2. Germline CDR1 SEHNR, CDR2 FQNEAQ (reference sequence). The trim removed 5 bases at V and 1 base at J, leaving 4 bases unmatched. The CDR3 length is 15 residues. The DNA for the CDR3 is TGTGCCAGCAGCCGGACTAGCGGGCGTTCCTACGAGCAGTACTTC. This codes for CASSRTSGRSYEQYF.

This clone showed up just once. The genes are TRBV7-8 and TRBJ1-6, with 7 bases aligning to TRBD1. Per germline, CDR1 SGHVS and CDR2 FQNEAQ. V lost 5 bases and J lost 8; bases outside the gene matches: 6. This CDR3 is 14 amino acids long. In nucleotides, the CDR3 is TGTGCCAGCAGCCCGGGACAGCTCGATTCACCCCTCCACTTT. This sequence encodes CASSPGQLDSPLHF.

The chain links TRBV10-3 to TRBJ2-2; a possible D gene is TRBD1 (6 bases). Germline V gives CDR1 ENHRY, CDR2 SYGVKD. The CDR3 loop spans 15 amino acids. V was trimmed by 6 bases and J by 0 bases, leaving 11 bases between them. As DNA, the CDR3 is TGTGCCATCAGGAGCACAGGGTCGAACACCGGGGAGCTGTTTTTT. It is translated as CAIRSTGSNTGELFF.

The V gene is TRBV25-1, the J gene TRBJ2-2; 7 bases line up with TRBD2. Germline V lookup: CDR1 MGHDK, CDR2 SYGVNS. V lost 2 bases, J lost 1 base, and 4 bases stayed unmatched. The CDR3 is 16 amino acids. In nucleotides, the CDR3 is TGTGCCAGCAGTGAAGAGGCGGGAGAGAACACCGGGGAGCTGTTTTTT. Its protein is CASSEEAGENTGELFF.

This chain joins TRBV14 and TRBJ2-7, with TRBD2 matching over 11 bases. The junction had 10 bases not matched to a gene; V was cut back by 6 bases and J by 3 bases. CDR3 size: 16 residues. From germline, CDR1 is SGHDN and CDR2 FVKESK. CDR3 protein: CASSLGRTSGFYEQYF. CDR3 sequence (DNA): TGTGCCAGCAGTTTAGGGCGGACTAGCGGGTTCTACGAGCAGTACTTC.

V and J are TRBV14 and TRBJ2-5; D unresolved. The germline gives CDR1 SGHDN, CDR2 FVKESK. V gave up 0 bases and J gave up 5 bases, with 16 bases separating them. The CDR3 contains 16 residues. CDR3 nucleotides: TGTGCCAGCAGCCAAGATCGATCCGCCGTGAGGGAGACCCAGTACTTC. Translation gives CASSQDRSAVRETQYF.

J is TRBJ2-7 and V is TRBV10-3; 7 bases are shared with TRBD1. The germline CDR1 and CDR2 sequences are ENHRY and SYGVKD. J lost 0 bases, V lost 8 bases, and 7 bases had no gene match. The CDR3 extends over 14 amino acids. CDR3: CAIGDSTSSYEQYF. CDR3 sequence (DNA): TGTGCCATCGGGGACAGTACAAGCTCCTACGAGCAGTACTTC.

This clone was found once. The chain joins TRBV6-5 to TRBJ2-3; 9 bases align to TRBD2. Germline CDR1 MNHEY, CDR2 SVGAGI. Germline trimming cut 5 bases from V and 0 bases from J; bases unmatched to any gene: 0. CDR3 length: 14 amino acids. CDR3 nucleotide sequence: TGTGCCAGCAGTCTAGCGGGAAGCACAGATACGCAGTATTTT. Protein product: CASSLAGSTDTQYF.

The chain carries TRBV11-3 and TRBJ1-1, with 7 bases aligning to TRBD1. J was trimmed by 6 bases and V by 5 bases; bases with no gene match: 9. Germline CDR1 and CDR2: SGHNT and YENEEA. CDR3 size: 14 residues. DNA for the CDR3: TGTGCCAGCAGCCTGGGACAGTCAAACGCTGAAGCTTTCTTT. This codes for CASSLGQSNAEAFF. Drawing the rest from reference TRBV11-3 and TRBJ1-1, the complete variable domain is EAGVVQSPRYKIIEKKQPVAFWCNPISGHNTLYWYLQNLGQGPELLIRYENEEAVDDSQLPKDRFSAERLKGVDSTLKIQPAELGDSAVYLCASSLGQSNAEAFFGQGTRLTVV.